The following is a T cell receptor beta chain sequence with its context. What antigen it recognizes has not been identified. Within one base of it there is no much larger clone, and no base qualities were kept. The 39 donors, aged 6 to 90 years, were systemically healthy Caucasian individuals from Russia. Each donor gave approximately 10 milliliters of peripheral blood, collected into EDTA-treated Vacutainer tubes. Ficoll-Paque density-gradient centrifugation was used to isolate PBMCs, with at least 7 million per sample. Total RNA, at least 5 micrograms per sample, was extracted from PBMCs with Trizol reagent. For every donor, an aliquot of PBMCs went through flow cytometry to measure the percentages of naive CD45RAhigh/CD27high T cells. The sample originates from a study of blood T cells in healthy people across ages (dated by TCRdb to the mid-2010s). With respect to the entire study: In model experiments, roughly one uniquely barcoded TCR beta cDNA molecule per two T cells was captured by template switching. Using the same blood draw, the study looked at two additional independent replicas of 1 million unique cDNA reads for two donors, one aged 18 to 30 and the other aged 80 or older. Using deep sequencing normalized with unique cDNA molecular identifiers, the study measured how TCR beta repertoire diversity changes with age. The donors were divided into four age groups: young (average around 16 years), middle-aged (about 39), aged (about 60) and long-lived (about 84). To avoid experimental bias, donors of different ages were distributed randomly across sequencing lanes.

Libraries were made using 5' RACE. For sequencing, an Illumina HiSeq 2500 was employed. A second roughly 6 to 11 cycle PCR used a sample-barcoded 5' primer and a J-beta primer mix. A unique molecular identifier was introduced onto each TCR beta cDNA molecule by a template-switch 5' adaptor carrying 12 random nucleotides. Each sample yielded at least 2.5 million CDR3-containing paired-end reads. First-strand cDNA was synthesized from all RNA with the Mint cDNA synthesis kit, primed by a TRBC-specific oligonucleotide. Following uracil-DNA glycosylase treatment, all cDNA underwent a first 18-cycle PCR with the universal primers M1SS and BC2_uni_R. In the authors' own workflow: Each sample was normalized by randomly selecting 1 million high-quality reads, each carrying a distinct molecular identifier. Instead of being binned into consensus sequences, reads with shared molecular identifiers were discarded. MiTCR, with a Q25 quality threshold and the strictest error-elimination algorithm, was used for CDR3 identification, clonotype clustering and error correction. A nonparametric unseen species model with Euler transformation was used to estimate lower-bound total TCR beta diversity. In-frame beta chains were kept once TCRdb had trimmed the public reads at Q25 with fastp and called clones with MiXCR. Every entry covers one CDR3 protein and lists the most common genes and DNA from its rows. The authors' filters were not applied to this entry. Recorded for this sample are around 1,500,000 distinct CDR3 sequences; roughly 30% of them occurred a single time. The ten largest clonotypes hold 7.7% of the sample.

What the research found in general, with its limitations: The CMV infection status of donors was not known, potentially confounding age-related changes in expanded clonotypes. Since profiling was done on bulk unsorted PBMCs, naive and antigen-experienced compartments could not be conclusively compared. Estimates of total diversity based on one million sequenced T cells were regarded as lower bounds and as underestimates. The long-lived group showed more naive CD4+ T cells, fewer expanded clones and increased TCR diversity than the aged group, suggesting age selection. A strong correlation was found between observed TCR beta diversity and the percentage of naive T cells measured by flow cytometry. Observed TCR beta diversity per million T cells fell roughly linearly with age, and a significant reduction was already apparent by age roughly 40.

Sequenced: blood. The sequence came from a woman in her thirties in good health.

DNA sequence: TGTGCCAGTAGTATATTACGGGGGAACTCCTACGAGCAGTACTTC. Protein translation: CASSILRGNSYEQYF. The chain is encoded by TRBV19 joined to TRBJ2-7, with a weak D call of TRBD2 (6 bases match). Trimming at the junction amounts to 2 bases on V and 0 bases on J, and the germline ends lie 11 bases apart. Via the germline V gene (reference sequence), CDR1 is LNHDA and CDR2 SQIVND. CDR3 length: 15 amino acids, cysteine to phenylalanine. CDR3 DNA is the only sequence kept; it has 45 bases, read in frame from the first base.